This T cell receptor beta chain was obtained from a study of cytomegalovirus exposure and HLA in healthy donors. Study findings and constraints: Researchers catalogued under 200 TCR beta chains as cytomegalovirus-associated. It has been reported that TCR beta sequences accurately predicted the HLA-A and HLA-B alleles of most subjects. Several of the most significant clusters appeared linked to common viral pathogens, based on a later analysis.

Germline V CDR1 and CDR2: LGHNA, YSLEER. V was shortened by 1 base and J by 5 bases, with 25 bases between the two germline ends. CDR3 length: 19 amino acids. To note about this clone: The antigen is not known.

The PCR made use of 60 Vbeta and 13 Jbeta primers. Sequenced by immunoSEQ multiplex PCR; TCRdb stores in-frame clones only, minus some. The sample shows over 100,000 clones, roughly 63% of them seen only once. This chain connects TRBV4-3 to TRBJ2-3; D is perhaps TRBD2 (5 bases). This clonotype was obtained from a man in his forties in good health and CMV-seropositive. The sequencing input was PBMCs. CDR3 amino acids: CASSQADSRYAPSQDTQYF. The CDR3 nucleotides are TGCGCCAGCAGCCAAGCGGACTCTAGATACGCCCCATCCCAAGATACGCAGTATTTT.